This TCR beta chain originates from a study of OX40 agonist ivuxolimab in advanced cancers. Across the study: Antecedent anti-PD-1, anti-PD-L1 or anti-CTLA-4 therapy was permissible, with roughly 36% having received some.

Study observations and caveats: Fewer expanded clones were found on average in CD4+ than in CD8+ T cells.

The sample holds one count of this clone. Its antigen is still unknown. Profiled with immunoSEQ multiplex PCR; TCRdb holds only in-frame clones, not every one. The data show about 70,000 clones, with approximately 81% seen just once and 5% held by the top ten. The CDR3 contains 14 residues. Germline V CDR1 and CDR2: SNHLY, FYNNEI. Trimming cost V 8 bases and J 6 bases; bases outside gene matches: 8. This sequence was found in an adult with an advanced solid tumor such as melanoma, head and neck, liver or kidney cancer. This chain links TRBV2 with TRBJ2-7; 12 positions match TRBD2. Sequences were derived from CD4+ or CD8+ T cells sorted from blood, sampled in a trial of the OX40 agonist ivuxolimab. The CDR3, as DNA: TGTGCCAGCTCTACGACTAGCGGGGGCGTCGAGCAGTACTTC. Protein product: CASSTTSGGVEQYF.